What follows are 4 T cell receptor beta chains derived from one specimen sequenced in a study of early T cells in non-severe SARS-CoV-2 infection. One entry per CDR3 protein, called by TCRdb with MiXCR from the 5' RACE reads. This sample has around 80,000 distinct CDR3 sequences, with 10% found just once. The sample here was whole blood, taken at baseline. The receptors were sampled from an adult who was a healthcare worker with PCR-confirmed SARS-CoV-2 infection or an uninfected control (not recorded which).

The table lists this clonotype with a few counts. J is TRBJ2-5 and V is TRBV5-1; D uncertain. CDR3 size: 14 residues. The germline V and J ends were trimmed by 0 bases and 2 bases, with 8 bases remaining between them. CDR1 SGHRS and CDR2 YFSETQ come from the germline V gene. This CDR3 is CASSLASNQETQYF. In nucleotides, the CDR3 is TGCGCCAGCAGCTTGGCGAGCAATCAAGAGACCCAGTACTTC.

This clonotype came up a few times. The V gene is TRBV2, the J gene TRBJ1-5; maybe TRBD1 (5 bases). CDR3 size: 13 residues. The germline V and J ends were trimmed by 8 bases and 7 bases, with 15 bases remaining between them. The germline gives CDR1 SNHLY, CDR2 FYNNEI. CDR3 in amino acids: CASGRQGGQPQHF. CDR3 bases: TGTGCCAGCGGGAGGCAGGGAGGGCAGCCCCAGCATTTT. The entire variable domain, with the rest obtained from reference TRBV2 and TRBJ1-5, is as follows: EPEVTQTPSHQVTQMGQEVILRCVPISNHLYFYWYRQILGQKVEFLVSFYNNEISEKSEIFDDQFSVERPDGSNFTLKIRSTKLEDSAMYFCASGRQGGQPQHFGDGTRLSIL.

This clonotype was seen a handful of times. The V and J genes are TRBV6-5 and TRBJ1-4; perhaps TRBD1 as D (5 bases). V gave up 0 bases and J gave up 8 bases, with 7 bases separating them. Germline lookup yields CDR1 MNHEY and CDR2 SVGAGI. The CDR3 contains 13 residues. The CDR3 sequence is CASSYSPGEKLFF. CDR3 DNA sequence: TGTGCCAGCAGTTACTCGCCAGGGGAAAAACTGTTTTTT.

This clonotype was found a few times. The CDR3 protein is CASSSRGLEDTQYF. The CDR3 bases are TGTGCCAGCAGTTCTAGAGGTTTGGAAGATACGCAGTATTTT. The J gene is TRBJ2-3, the V gene TRBV27; D gene uncertain. Germline V gives CDR1 MNHEY, CDR2 SMNVEV (reference sequence). With 4 bases removed from V and 5 bases from J, the gap between germline ends came to 13 bases. The CDR3 sequence is 14 residues long.